The T cell receptor beta chain described here comes from a study of identical twins. Findings of the study overall: Analyses based on zero insertions could be partly confounded by invariant MAIT and iNKT cells. Rather than following the same donors, the conclusions depended on cross-sectional statistical analysis.

From the 5' RACE reads, TCRdb called clonotypes with MiXCR, one entry per CDR3 protein. The sample holds 400,000 to 550,000 distinct CDR3 sequences, roughly an eighth seen once. The CDR3 loop spans 13 amino acids. The germline CDR1 and CDR2 sequences are MNHEY and SVGEGT. Trimming took 8 bases from V and 3 from J, leaving 14 bases between them. On this clonotype: Its antigen is undetermined.

This sample also appeared in a second study, on yellow fever vaccine responses in identical twins.

This receptor was taken from a woman aged 18-35 years in good health. The material sequenced was CD4+ T cells sorted from blood. The chain carries TRBV6-2 or TRBV6-3 and TRBJ2-7, with D possibly matching TRBD1 (6 bases). The CDR3 DNA sequence: TGTGCCAGCCGACCCGACAGGTACTACGAGCAGTACTTC. Translated: CASRPDRYYEQYF.